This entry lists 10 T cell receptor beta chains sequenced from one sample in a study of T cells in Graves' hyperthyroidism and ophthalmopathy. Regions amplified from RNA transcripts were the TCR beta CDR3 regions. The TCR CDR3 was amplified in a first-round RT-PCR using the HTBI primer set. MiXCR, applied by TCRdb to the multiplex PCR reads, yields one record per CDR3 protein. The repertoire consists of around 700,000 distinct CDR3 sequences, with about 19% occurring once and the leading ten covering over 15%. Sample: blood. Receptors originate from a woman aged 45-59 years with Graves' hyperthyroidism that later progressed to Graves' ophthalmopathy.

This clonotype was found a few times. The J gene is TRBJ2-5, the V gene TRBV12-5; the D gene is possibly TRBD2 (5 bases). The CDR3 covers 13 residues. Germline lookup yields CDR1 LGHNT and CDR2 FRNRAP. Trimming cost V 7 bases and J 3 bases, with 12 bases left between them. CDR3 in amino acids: CASARPREETQYF. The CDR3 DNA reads TGTGCTAGTGCCCGACCGAGGGAAGAGACCCAGTACTTC.

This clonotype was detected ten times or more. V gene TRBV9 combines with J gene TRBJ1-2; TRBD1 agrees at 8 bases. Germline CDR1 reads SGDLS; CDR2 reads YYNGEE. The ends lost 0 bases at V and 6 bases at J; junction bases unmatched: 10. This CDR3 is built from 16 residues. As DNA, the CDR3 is TGTGCCAGCAGCGTAGACCTTCAGGACAGGGCCCATGGCTACACCTTC. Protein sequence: CASSVDLQDRAHGYTF.

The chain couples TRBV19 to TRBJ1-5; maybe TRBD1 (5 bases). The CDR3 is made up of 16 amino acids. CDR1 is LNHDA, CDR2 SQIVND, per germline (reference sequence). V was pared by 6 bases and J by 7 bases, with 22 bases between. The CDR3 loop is CASSYGTGRLNQPQHF. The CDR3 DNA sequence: TGTGCCAGTAGCTACGGTACAGGTCGCTTAAACCAGCCCCAGCATTTT. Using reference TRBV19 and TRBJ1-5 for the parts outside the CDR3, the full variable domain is DGGITQSPKYLFRKEGQNVTLSCEQNLNHDAMYWYRQDPGQGLRLIYYSQIVNDFQKGDIAEGYSVSREKKESFPLTVTSAQKNPTAFYLCASSYGTGRLNQPQHFGDGTRLSIL.

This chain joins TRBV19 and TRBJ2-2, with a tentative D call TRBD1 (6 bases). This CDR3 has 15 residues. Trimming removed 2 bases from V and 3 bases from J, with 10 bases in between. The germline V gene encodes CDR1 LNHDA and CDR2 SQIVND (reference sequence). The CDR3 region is CASSIPRQDTGELFF. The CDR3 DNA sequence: TGTGCCAGTAGTATACCCAGACAGGACACCGGGGAGCTGTTTTTT.

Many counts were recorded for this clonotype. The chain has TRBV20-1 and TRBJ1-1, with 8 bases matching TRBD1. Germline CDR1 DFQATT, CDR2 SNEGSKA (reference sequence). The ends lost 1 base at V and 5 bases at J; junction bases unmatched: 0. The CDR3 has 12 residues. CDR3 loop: CSARGQGTEAFF. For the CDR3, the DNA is TGCAGTGCTAGAGGACAGGGGACTGAAGCTTTCTTT.

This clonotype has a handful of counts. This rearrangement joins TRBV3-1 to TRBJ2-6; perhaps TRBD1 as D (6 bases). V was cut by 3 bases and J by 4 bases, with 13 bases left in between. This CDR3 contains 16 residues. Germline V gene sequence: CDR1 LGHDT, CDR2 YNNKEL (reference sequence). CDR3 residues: CASSHAMGAGANVLTF. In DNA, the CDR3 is TGTGCCAGCAGCCACGCGATGGGGGCCGGGGCCAACGTCCTGACTTTC.

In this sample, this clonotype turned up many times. CDR3 sequence reads: CSASAGASYNEQFF. The CDR3 DNA reads as TGCAGTGCTAGTGCTGGGGCTAGCTACAATGAGCAGTTCTTC. The rearrangement uses TRBV20-1 and TRBJ2-1; possibly TRBD1 for D (5 bases). Germline V lookup: CDR1 DFQATT, CDR2 SNEGSKA (reference sequence). Trimming shortened V by 3 bases and J by 3 bases, and 12 bases separated the two germline ends. The CDR3 loop spans 14 amino acids.

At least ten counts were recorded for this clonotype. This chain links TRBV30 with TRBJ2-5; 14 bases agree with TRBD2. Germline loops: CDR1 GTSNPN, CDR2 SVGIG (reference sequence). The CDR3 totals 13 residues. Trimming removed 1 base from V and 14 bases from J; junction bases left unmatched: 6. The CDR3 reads CAWSGGLAGALYF. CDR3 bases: TGTGCCTGGAGTGGGGGACTAGCGGGGGCTCTCTACTTC.

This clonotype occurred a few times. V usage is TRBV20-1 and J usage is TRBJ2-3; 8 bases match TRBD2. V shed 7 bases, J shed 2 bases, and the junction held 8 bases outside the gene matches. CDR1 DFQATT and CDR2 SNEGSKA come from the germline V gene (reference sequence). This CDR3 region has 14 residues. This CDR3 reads CSVLGGAPTDTQYF. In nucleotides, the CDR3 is TGCAGTGTCCTCGGGGGGGCCCCCACAGATACGCAGTATTTT.

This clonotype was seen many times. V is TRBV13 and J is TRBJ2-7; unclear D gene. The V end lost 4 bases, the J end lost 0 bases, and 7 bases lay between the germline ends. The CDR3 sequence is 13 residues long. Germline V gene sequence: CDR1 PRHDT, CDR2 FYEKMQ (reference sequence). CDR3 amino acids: CASSYGNSYEQYF. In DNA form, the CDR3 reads TGTGCCAGCAGCTACGGCAACTCCTACGAGCAGTACTTC.